This T cell receptor beta chain was sequenced during a study of T cell changes during pregnancy in multiple sclerosis. Generated by immunoSEQ multiplex PCR, the TCRdb table keeps only in-frame clones and is missing some. In the table there are 40,000 to 60,000 clones, nearly 95% of which are singletons. Trimming took off 10 bases at V and 2 bases at J, with 8 bases between the two ends. The CDR3 runs 11 residues. CDR1 and CDR2 (germline): MNHEY, SVGAGI. The genes are TRBV6-5 and TRBJ1-2; possible D gene TRBD1, 6 bases. This clonotype was sampled from a female donor with multiple sclerosis, enrolled in a pregnancy study. The specimen was CD4+ T cells from peripheral blood mononuclear cells, collected in the third trimester of pregnancy. CDR3: CAIQGNYGYTF. CDR3 sequence (DNA): TGTGCCATACAGGGAAACTATGGCTACACCTTC.